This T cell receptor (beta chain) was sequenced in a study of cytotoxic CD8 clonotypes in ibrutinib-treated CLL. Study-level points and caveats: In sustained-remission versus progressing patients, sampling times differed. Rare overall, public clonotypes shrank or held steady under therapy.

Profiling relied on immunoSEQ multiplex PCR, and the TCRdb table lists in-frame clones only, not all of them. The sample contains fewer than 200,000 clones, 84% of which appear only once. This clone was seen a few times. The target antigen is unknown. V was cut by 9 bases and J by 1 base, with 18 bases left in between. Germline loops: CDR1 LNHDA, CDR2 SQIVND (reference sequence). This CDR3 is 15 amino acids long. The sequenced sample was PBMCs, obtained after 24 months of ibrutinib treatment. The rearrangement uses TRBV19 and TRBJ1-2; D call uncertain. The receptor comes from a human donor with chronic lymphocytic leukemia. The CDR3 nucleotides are TGTGCCAGCGGCCGATTCGGTGCAAGTAACTATGGCTACACCTTC. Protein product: CASGRFGASNYGYTF.